This TCR beta chain was retrieved from a study of control samples from healthy donors and cancer patients. Clones were sequenced by immunoSEQ multiplex PCR, and TCRdb holds only the in-frame ones, with some missing. The repertoire includes approximately 170,000 clones, about 94% of them detected once, and 0.68% sits in the top ten. The source material was blood. This sequence originates from a woman in her 30s in good health.

The chain's CDR3 is CATSRFQGRGYGYTF. CDR3 DNA: TGTGCCACCAGCAGATTTCAGGGGAGAGGCTATGGCTACACCTTC. The J gene is TRBJ1-2, the V gene TRBV15; D is possibly TRBD1 (6 bases). Germline V lookup: CDR1 LNHNV, CDR2 YYDKDF (reference sequence). This CDR3 region has 15 residues. Trimming left V 2 bases short and J 4 bases short, with 14 bases between.